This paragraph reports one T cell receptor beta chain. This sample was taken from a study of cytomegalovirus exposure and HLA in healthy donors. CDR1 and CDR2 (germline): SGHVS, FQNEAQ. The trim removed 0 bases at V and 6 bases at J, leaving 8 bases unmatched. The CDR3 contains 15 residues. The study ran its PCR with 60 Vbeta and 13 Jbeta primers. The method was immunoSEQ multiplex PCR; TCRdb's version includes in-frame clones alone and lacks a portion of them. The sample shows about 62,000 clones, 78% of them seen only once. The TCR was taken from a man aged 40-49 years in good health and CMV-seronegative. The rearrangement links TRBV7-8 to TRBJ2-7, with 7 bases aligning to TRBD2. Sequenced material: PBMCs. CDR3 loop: CASSLALAVKREQYF. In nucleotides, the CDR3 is TGTGCCAGCAGCTTAGCGCTAGCGGTAAAACGCGAGCAGTACTTC.